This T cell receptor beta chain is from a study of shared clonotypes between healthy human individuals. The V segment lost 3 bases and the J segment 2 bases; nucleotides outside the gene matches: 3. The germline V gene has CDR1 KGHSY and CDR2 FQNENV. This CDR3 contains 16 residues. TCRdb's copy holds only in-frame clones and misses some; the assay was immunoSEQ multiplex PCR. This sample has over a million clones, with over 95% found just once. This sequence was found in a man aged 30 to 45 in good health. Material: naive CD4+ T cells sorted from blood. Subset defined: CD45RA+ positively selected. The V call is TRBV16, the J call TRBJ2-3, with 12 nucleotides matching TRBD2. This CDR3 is CASSHTSGRLTDTQYF. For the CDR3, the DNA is TGTGCCAGCAGCCATACTAGCGGGAGGCTCACAGATACGCAGTATTTT.